The TCR beta chain described here comes from a study of cytomegalovirus exposure and HLA in healthy donors. Researchers ran the PCR with 60 Vbeta and 13 Jbeta primers. Here immunoSEQ multiplex PCR was the method, and the copy in TCRdb shows in-frame clones only, minus some. This table holds around 92,000 clones, over 65% found once. The sequenced sample consisted of PBMCs. The clonotype was recovered from a man in his sixties in good health and CMV-seropositive.

For the CDR3, the DNA is TGTGCCAGCAGCTTGGACAGGGTCACTGAAGCTTTCTTT. Protein: CASSLDRVTEAFF. The chain has TRBV7-2 and TRBJ1-1, with 8 bases lining up with TRBD1. This CDR3 is built from 13 residues. Germline V gene sequence: CDR1 SGHTA, CDR2 FQGNSA. V was clipped by 3 bases and J by 4 bases; unmatched bases: 1.